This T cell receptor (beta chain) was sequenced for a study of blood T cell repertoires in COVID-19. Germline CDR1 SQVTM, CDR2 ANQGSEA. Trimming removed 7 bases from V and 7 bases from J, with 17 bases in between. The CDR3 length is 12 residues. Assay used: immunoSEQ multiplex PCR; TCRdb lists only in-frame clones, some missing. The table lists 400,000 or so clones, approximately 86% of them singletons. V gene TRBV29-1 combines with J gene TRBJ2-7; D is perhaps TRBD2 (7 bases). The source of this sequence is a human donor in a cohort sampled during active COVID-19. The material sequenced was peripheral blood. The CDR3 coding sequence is TGCAGCGGGGGGGGCTCCCGAGGGGAGCAGTACTTC. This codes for CSGGGSRGEQYF.